These T cell receptor beta chains were read from a single sample in a study of blood T cell repertoires in COVID-19. The method was immunoSEQ multiplex PCR; TCRdb's version includes in-frame clones alone and lacks a portion of them. There are about 55,000 clones in the sample; roughly 90% occur only once, and 15% to 20% lies in the top ten. What was sequenced was peripheral blood. The receptors here all came from a human donor with active COVID-19. The donor label of this sample is uncertain. The CDR3 runs from the conserved cysteine through the conserved F or W. D genes are given only for firm matches. Only part of the rows carry a size: once, few, many, or a class if the clone is expanded.

V	D	J	size	DNA	CDR3
TRBV7-7	TRBD2	TRBJ2-2	.	TGTGCTAGCAGCTCTAGCCGGGAGGGACCTATCAGCACCGGGGAGCTGTTTTTT	CASSSSREGPISTGELFF
TRBV10-3	TRBD2	TRBJ2-5	.	TGTGCCATAAGCGGGACTAGCAAAGAGACCCAGTACTTC	CAISGTSKETQYF
TRBV19	TRBD1	TRBJ2-5	.	TGTGCCAGTAGTATTCGGACAGGGGGCATCGAGACCCAGTACTTC	CASSIRTGGIETQYF
TRBV4-1	.	TRBJ2-7	.	TGCGCCAGCAGCCTTCCGGGTCCGGGTCACTCCGAGCAGTACTTC	CASSLPGPGHSEQYF
TRBV11-2	TRBD2	TRBJ2-1	once	TGTGCCAGCAGCTCCCCTAGCGGGCCCTCCTACAATGAGCAGTTCTTC	CASSSPSGPSYNEQFF
TRBV5-4	.	TRBJ2-7	once	TGTGCCAGCAGCTTGGATGCAGTCTCGGAGCAGTACTTC	CASSLDAVSEQYF
TRBV29-1	.	TRBJ1-1	.	TGCAGCGTGCAGGGTGACGCTGAAGCTTTCTTT	CSVQGDAEAFF
TRBV4-1	.	TRBJ2-3	.	TGCGCCAGCAGCCAAGATCGTTCGGGGTCGCGAACGCAGTATTTT	CASSQDRSGSRTQYF
TRBV7-9	TRBD1	TRBJ1-2	medium-sized	TGTGCCAGCAGCTTAGCGGTGTCCCCGGGACAGGGGACAAACTATGGCTACACCTTC	CASSLAVSPGQGTNYGYTF
TRBV7-2	.	TRBJ1-5	.	TGTGCCAGCAGTAGCCAGAGTAACAATCAGCCCCAGCATTTT	CASSSQSNNQPQHF
TRBV5-1	.	TRBJ1-1	.	TGCGCCAGCAGCTTGGGGGCCAGAACAGACACTGAAGCTTTCTTT	CASSLGARTDTEAFF
TRBV6-5	TRBD2	TRBJ2-1	.	TGTGCCAGCAGTTATAAGCGGGGGCCCTACAATGAGCAGTTCTTC	CASSYKRGPYNEQFF
TRBV7-2	TRBD1	TRBJ1-1	.	TGTGCCAGCAGCATCCGACAGGGACCTGTCGCTTTCTTT	CASSIRQGPVAFF
TRBV7-3	.	TRBJ2-5	.	TGTGCCAGCAGCTCACAAGAGACCCAGTACTTC	CASSSQETQYF
TRBV5-1	.	TRBJ2-1	.	TGCGCCAGCAGCCCGGGTGGGGCTTTCAATGAGCAGTTCTTC	CASSPGGAFNEQFF
TRBV5-6	.	TRBJ2-7	.	TGTGCCAGCAGCTCCAAATCCTACGAGCAGTACTTC	CASSSKSYEQYF
TRBV7-3	.	TRBJ2-7	.	TGTGCCAGCAGCTTATCGGCGGGGAGAGCTTACGAGCAGTACTTC	CASSLSAGRAYEQYF
TRBV9	TRBD1	TRBJ2-3	.	TGTGCCAGCAGCGAGACAGGGTTACATTCAGATACGCAGTATTTT	CASSETGLHSDTQYF
TRBV27	TRBD1	TRBJ1-2	.	TGTGCCAGCAGTTCCTACGACAGGGGCTATGGCTACACCTTC	CASSSYDRGYGYTF
TRBV9	.	TRBJ2-2	.	TGTGCCAGCAGCGTACAAGGCGGGGTAGGTTCCGGGGAGCTGTTTTTT	CASSVQGGVGSGELFF
TRBV3-1/TRBV3-2	TRBD1	TRBJ1-6	.	TGTGCCAGCAGCCGCAAGGGTAGGGGGCGTCGGTTTTCACCCCTCCACTTT	CASSRKGRGRRFSPLHF
TRBV27	.	TRBJ2-1	.	TGTGCCAGCAGTTTGTCTGTATACAATGAGCAGTTCTTC	CASSLSVYNEQFF
TRBV2	.	TRBJ1-1	.	TGTGCCAGCAGTCCAACCCGGGGTGAAGCTTTCTTT	CASSPTRGEAFF